Following are 21 T cell receptor beta chains from one sample sequenced in a study of T cells after yellow fever vaccination. TCRdb processed the 5' RACE reads anew with MiXCR; each CDR3 protein has one entry. The profile shows under 550,000 distinct CDR3 sequences, 21% of them singletons. Sequenced material: PBMCs, taken about 20 days after the first yellow fever vaccination. These receptors came from a man between 18 and 35 years old who received the YFV17D yellow fever vaccine.

The table lists this clonotype with a few counts. The rearrangement links TRBV10-1 to TRBJ2-1; a possible D gene is TRBD2 (6 bases). The CDR3 sequence is 16 residues long. The germline gives CDR1 WNHNN, CDR2 SYGVQD (reference sequence). Trimming took off 5 bases at V and 3 bases at J, with 17 bases between the two ends. This CDR3 reads CASSPTLALSYNEQFF. Written as DNA, the CDR3 is TGCGCCAGCAGTCCGACGCTAGCGTTAAGCTACAATGAGCAGTTCTTC.

V usage is TRBV5-1 and J usage is TRBJ1-4; 7 positions match TRBD1. Germline V CDR1 and CDR2: SGHRS, YFSETQ. With V trimmed by 3 bases and J by 7 bases, 3 bases remained unmatched. The CDR3 is 13 residues long. This chain's CDR3 is CASSSTGIEKLFF. The CDR3 DNA is TGCGCCAGCAGCTCGACAGGGATTGAAAAACTGTTTTTT.

The chain carries TRBV29-1 and TRBJ2-1; D is unclear. Germline CDR1 reads SQVTM; CDR2 reads ANQGSEA. Trimming pared 0 bases from V and 4 bases from J, leaving 7 bases between. CDR3 length: 13 residues. CDR3 DNA: TGCAGCGTTGAAGACGAGAGTTACAATGAGCAGTTCTTC. Encoded protein: CSVEDESYNEQFF.

The chain joins TRBV12-3 or TRBV12-4 to TRBJ2-2, with 10 bases matching TRBD2. The junction had 8 bases not matched to a gene; V was cut back by 8 bases and J by 5 bases. CDR3 size: 15 residues. CDR3 DNA: TGTGCCAGCGGCAGCGGGGGGGCGACTACCGGGGAGCTGTTTTTT. Translation: CASGSGGATTGELFF.

This clonotype has a handful of counts. V is TRBV4-1 and J is TRBJ1-1; 10 bases fit TRBD1. The trim removed 3 bases at V and 4 bases at J, leaving 2 bases unmatched. The CDR3 has 14 residues. Germline V gene data show CDR1 as MGHRA and CDR2 as YSYEKL. CDR3 DNA: TGCGCCAGCAGCCACGGGACAGGGGTCACTGAAGCTTTCTTT. This gives the protein CASSHGTGVTEAFF.

This clonotype was counted once. The V and J genes are TRBV20-1 and TRBJ2-2, with a possible D match to TRBD2 (6 bases). CDR1 is DFQATT and CDR2 is SNEGSKA in the germline V gene (reference sequence). The length of the CDR3 is 17 residues. V was shortened by 0 bases and J by 5 bases, with 19 bases between the two germline ends. Written as DNA, the CDR3 is TGCAGTGCTAGAGACCCTAGAGTTAGCGGATCGACCGGGGAGCTGTTTTTT. Its protein is CSARDPRVSGSTGELFF.

V and J are TRBV3-1 and TRBJ2-7; D ambiguous. With 2 bases removed from V and 6 bases from J, the gap between germline ends came to 8 bases. Germline assignment: CDR1 LGHDT and CDR2 YNNKEL (reference sequence). The CDR3 sequence is 12 residues long. CDR3 sequence reads: CASSQLVSEQYF. The CDR3 nucleotides are TGTGCCAGCAGCCAATTAGTCTCCGAGCAGTACTTC.

The chain carries TRBV4-3 and TRBJ2-3; TRBD1 matches at 10 bases. After removal of 5 bases from V and 1 base from J, the junction contained 3 bases not matched to a gene. From germline, CDR1 is LGHNA and CDR2 YSLEER. The CDR3 sequence is 15 residues long. The CDR3 region is CASSYGTGGTDTQYF. The CDR3, as DNA: TGCGCCAGCAGCTACGGGACAGGGGGCACAGATACGCAGTATTTT.

The chain joins TRBV4-3 to TRBJ1-3; D not certain. CDR3 size: 15 residues. V lost 4 bases and J lost 0, with 10 bases in between. Germline V gene data show CDR1 as LGHNA and CDR2 as YSLEER. The DNA for the CDR3 is TGCGCCAGCAGCCGATATCAATTCTCTGGAAACACCATATATTTT. Its protein is CASSRYQFSGNTIYF.

This clonotype was counted ten times or more. This chain joins TRBV5-1 and TRBJ2-3; the D is unclear. Germline loops: CDR1 SGHRS, CDR2 YFSETQ. Trimming shortened V by 4 bases and J by 2 bases, and 11 bases separated the two germline ends. The CDR3 length is 14 residues. The CDR3 loop is CASSMESPTDTQYF. The CDR3 DNA reads TGCGCCAGCAGCATGGAGTCGCCCACAGATACGCAGTATTTT. Supplemented by reference TRBV5-1 and TRBJ2-3, the full variable domain reads KAGVTQTPRYLIKTRGQQVTLSCSPISGHRSVSWYQQTPGQGLQFLFEYFSETQRNKGNFPGRFSGRQFSNSRSEMNVSTLELGDSALYLCASSMESPTDTQYFGPGTRLTVL.

This clonotype was counted ten times or more. This chain connects TRBV5-1 to TRBJ1-1; 7 bases agree with TRBD1. CDR1 is SGHRS and CDR2 is YFSETQ in the germline V gene. The CDR3 contains 14 residues. With V trimmed by 0 bases and J by 2 bases, 1 base remained unmatched. CDR3 coding DNA: TGCGCCAGCAGCTTGGCAGGGGGAAACACTGAAGCTTTCTTT. This translates into CASSLAGGNTEAFF. The full variable domain, completed using reference TRBV5-1 and TRBJ1-1, is KAGVTQTPRYLIKTRGQQVTLSCSPISGHRSVSWYQQTPGQGLQFLFEYFSETQRNKGNFPGRFSGRQFSNSRSEMNVSTLELGDSALYLCASSLAGGNTEAFFGQGTRLTVV.

V gene TRBV18 combines with J gene TRBJ2-3; 8 nucleotides line up with TRBD2. The ends lost 2 bases at V and 4 bases at J; junction bases unmatched: 8. The CDR3 sequence is 16 residues long. Germline V gene data show CDR1 as KGHSH and CDR2 as LQKENI. The CDR3 DNA is TGTGCCAGCTCACCAGTGGCGGGGGGCAGGGCAGATACGCAGTATTTT. This encodes CASSPVAGGRADTQYF.

The chain employs TRBV7-2 and TRBJ2-3; TRBD2 matches at 12 bases. This CDR3 is 17 amino acids long. J was trimmed by 5 bases and V by 1 base; bases with no gene match: 7. In germline, CDR1 is SGHTA, CDR2 FQGNSA. In nucleotides, the CDR3 is TGTGCCAGCAGCTTAGGCGCTAGCGGGGGGGTAATAGATACGCAGTATTTT. As protein: CASSLGASGGVIDTQYF.

This clonotype was seen a single time. This chain uses TRBV29-1 with TRBJ1-1; possibly TRBD1 for D (5 bases). The germline V gene encodes CDR1 SQVTM and CDR2 ANQGSEA. V shed 8 bases and J shed 7 bases, with 14 bases lying between them. The length of the CDR3 is 11 residues. CDR3 sequence reads: CSHYLGGEAFF. For the CDR3, the DNA is TGCAGCCATTACTTGGGGGGTGAAGCTTTCTTT.

CDR3 DNA sequence: TGCAGTGCTAGAGATAGCCCTCAACAGCCCCAGCATTTT. Protein product: CSARDSPQQPQHF. The chain combines TRBV20-1 with TRBJ1-5; no reliable D call. Deletions cut 0 bases from V and 7 bases from J, with 10 bases between. The CDR3 has 13 residues. From germline, CDR1 is DFQATT and CDR2 SNEGSKA (reference sequence).

Concerning this clonotype: No DNA is shown, since the ends of the CDR3 on it are uncertain; the CDR3 is the one TCRdb lists. The rearrangement links TRBV28 to TRBJ1-1; the table's D call, TRBD1, was not checked against the DNA. From germline, CDR1 is MDHEN and CDR2 SYDVKM. The CDR3 is 15 residues long, counting both termini. The CDR3 loop is CASSSSAGGFTEAFF.

This chain links TRBV6-1 with TRBJ1-1, with TRBD1 as a possible D gene (5 bases). Trimming removed 6 bases at V and 4 bases at J, with 21 bases between. Germline V gene data show CDR1 as MNHNS and CDR2 as SASEGT. The CDR3 covers 16 residues. This CDR3 reads CASRDEGRGWSTEAFF. DNA for the CDR3: TGTGCCAGCAGGGACGAAGGGAGGGGATGGAGCACTGAAGCTTTCTTT.

The sample holds a few counts of this clonotype. The chain has TRBV7-2 and TRBJ1-2, with no clear D. Germline V CDR1 and CDR2: SGHTA, FQGNSA. V gave up 2 bases and J gave up 2 bases, with 9 bases separating them. The length of the CDR3 is 14 residues. CDR3 coding DNA: TGTGCCAGCAGCTTATATGAGGTCAACTATGGCTACACCTTC. This translates into CASSLYEVNYGYTF. The full variable domain, rest sourced from reference TRBV7-2 and TRBJ1-2, is GAGVSQSPSNKVTEKGKDVELRCDPISGHTALYWYRQSLGQGLEFLIYFQGNSAPDKSGLPSDRFSAERTGGSVSTLTIQRTQQEDSAVYLCASSLYEVNYGYTFGSGTRLTVV.

The CDR3 sequence: CASSPLAGAYQPQHF. Here the CDR3 DNA reads TGTGCCAGCAGCCCCCTGGCAGGGGCGTATCAGCCCCAGCATTTT. This chain connects TRBV27 to TRBJ1-5; D may be TRBD1 (6 bases). CDR3 length: 15 amino acids. Germline CDR1 and CDR2: MNHEY and SMNVEV (reference sequence). V was cut by 6 bases and J by 5 bases, with 17 bases left in between.

The rearrangement joins TRBV7-2 to TRBJ2-7; 7 positions agree with TRBD2. In germline, CDR1 is SGHTA, CDR2 FQGNSA. The junction had 0 bases not matched to a gene; V was cut back by 1 base and J by 0 bases. This CDR3 comprises 14 residues. The CDR3 region is CASSLERGSYEQYF. In DNA, the CDR3 is TGTGCCAGCAGCTTAGAGCGGGGCTCCTACGAGCAGTACTTC.

V gene TRBV20-1 combines with J gene TRBJ2-5; TRBD1 is a possible D gene (5 bases). The CDR3 length is 14 residues. CDR1 is DFQATT, CDR2 SNEGSKA, per germline (reference sequence). V dropped 3 bases and J dropped 2 bases, with 13 bases sitting between them. The CDR3 DNA is TGCAGTGCTAGTGGGAACAGGAGACAAGAGACCCAGTACTTC. It is translated as CSASGNRRQETQYF.